This TCR beta chain came from a study of CD8+ T cells in alopecia areata. RNA was extracted and reverse transcribed into cDNA as the sequencing template. Here immunoSEQ multiplex PCR was the method, and the copy in TCRdb shows in-frame clones only, minus some. The sample includes 200,000 to 250,000 clones, around three fifths of them seen just once. To note about this clone: Its antigen is not known.

After removal of 5 bases from V and 3 bases from J, the junction contained 5 bases not matched to a gene. The CDR3 loop spans 13 amino acids. Germline V gene data show CDR1 as SQVTM and CDR2 as ANQGSEA. Broader study findings: An increase in clonality over normal scalp was evident in lesional scalp, especially alopecia totalis/universalis. Mice showed TCR sharing more clearly than patients did, possibly owing to HLA.

This TCR was recovered from a human donor with alopecia areata. Sequencing was performed on CD4+ T cells sorted from blood, taken at week 0. The chain carries TRBV29-1 and TRBJ2-3, with 7 positions matching TRBD2. CDR3 amino acids: CSVRAGATDTQYF. DNA for the CDR3: TGCAGCGTTCGGGCGGGAGCGACAGATACGCAGTATTTT.